A selection of T cell receptor beta chains follows, all from one sample in a study of blood T cell repertoires in COVID-19. Assay: immunoSEQ multiplex PCR; the TCRdb copy retains only in-frame clones and omits some. The sample holds approximately 160,000 clones; roughly 86% are singletons and the top ten take about 7%. Sequences were obtained from peripheral blood. The receptor set was obtained from a man aged 45-60 years with active or convalescent COVID-19. The CDR3 runs from the conserved cysteine through the conserved F or W. D genes are given only for firm matches. The size entry is marked missing in some rows and otherwise reads once, few, many or a size class.

clone_size: NA
d_call: NA
j_call: TRBJ2-2
v_call: TRBV5-1
cdr3_aa: CASSLPQGFVGELFF
cdr3_nt: TGCGCCAGCAGCTTGCCCCAGGGGTTCGTCGGGGAGCTGTTTTTT

clone_size: NA
d_call: TRBD2
j_call: TRBJ2-3
v_call: TRBV6-6
cdr3_aa: CASSPSGGAVDTQYF
cdr3_nt: TGTGCCAGCAGTCCCAGCGGGGGGGCGGTAGATACGCAGTATTTT

clone_size: NA
d_call: NA
j_call: TRBJ1-1
v_call: TRBV12-3/TRBV12-4
cdr3_aa: CASSFQGRTEAFF
cdr3_nt: TGTGCCAGCAGTTTCCAGGGGAGAACTGAAGCTTTCTTT

clone_size: NA
d_call: NA
j_call: TRBJ2-1
v_call: TRBV19
cdr3_aa: CASKKGTSTFYNEQFF
cdr3_nt: TGTGCCAGTAAAAAGGGGACATCTACCTTTTACAATGAGCAGTTCTTC

clone_size: NA
d_call: TRBD2
j_call: TRBJ2-3
v_call: TRBV4-3
cdr3_aa: CASSQDLAGGPDTQYF
cdr3_nt: TGCGCCAGCAGCCAAGATCTAGCGGGGGGGCCAGATACGCAGTATTTT

clone_size: NA
d_call: TRBD1
j_call: TRBJ1-1
v_call: TRBV7-3
cdr3_aa: CASSSRLGQGYTEAFF
cdr3_nt: TGTGCCAGCAGCTCCCGTTTGGGACAGGGTTACACTGAAGCTTTCTTT

clone_size: NA
d_call: NA
j_call: TRBJ2-3
v_call: TRBV19
cdr3_aa: CASSLSDTQYF
cdr3_nt: TGTGCCAGTAGTCTATCAGATACGCAGTATTTT

clone_size: NA
d_call: TRBD1
j_call: TRBJ1-1
v_call: TRBV2
cdr3_aa: CASRTTGVAEAFF
cdr3_nt: TGTGCCAGCAGGACGACAGGGGTGGCTGAAGCTTTCTTT

clone_size: NA
d_call: NA
j_call: TRBJ1-3
v_call: TRBV11-3
cdr3_aa: CASSLDGDSGNTIYF
cdr3_nt: TGTGCCAGCAGTTTAGACGGGGACTCTGGAAACACCATATATTTT

clone_size: few
d_call: NA
j_call: TRBJ1-1
v_call: TRBV5-4
cdr3_aa: CASSAGGGLWAEAFF
cdr3_nt: TGTGCCAGCAGCGCCGGGGGGGGGCTCTGGGCTGAAGCTTTCTTT

clone_size: NA
d_call: TRBD1
j_call: TRBJ1-6
v_call: TRBV5-6
cdr3_aa: CASSLESGQGNSPLHF
cdr3_nt: TGTGCCAGCAGCTTGGAATCGGGACAGGGAAATTCACCCCTCCACTTT

clone_size: once
d_call: TRBD1
j_call: TRBJ2-7
v_call: TRBV6-5
cdr3_aa: CASSYSTGPTYEQYF
cdr3_nt: TGTGCCAGCAGTTACTCGACAGGGCCAACCTACGAGCAGTACTTC

clone_size: few
d_call: TRBD2
j_call: TRBJ2-3
v_call: TRBV5-1
cdr3_aa: CASSLDGRGRDTQYF
cdr3_nt: TGCGCCAGCAGCTTGGATGGGAGGGGAAGAGATACGCAGTATTTT

clone_size: NA
d_call: NA
j_call: TRBJ1-1
v_call: TRBV9
cdr3_aa: CASSVGSFSMNTEAFF
cdr3_nt: TGTGCCAGCAGCGTAGGTAGCTTTTCCATGAACACTGAAGCTTTCTTT

clone_size: NA
d_call: NA
j_call: TRBJ2-7
v_call: TRBV6-5
cdr3_aa: CASRGLGGSSYEQYF
cdr3_nt: TGTGCCAGCAGAGGGCTAGGAGGTTCTTCCTACGAGCAGTACTTC

clone_size: NA
d_call: NA
j_call: TRBJ2-2
v_call: TRBV5-1
cdr3_aa: CASSLEVGPGELFF
cdr3_nt: TGCGCCAGCAGCTTGGAGGTGGGCCCCGGGGAGCTGTTTTTT

clone_size: NA
d_call: TRBD2
j_call: TRBJ2-1
v_call: TRBV11-3
cdr3_aa: CASSSPWAGDNNEQFF
cdr3_nt: TGTGCCAGCAGCTCTCCTTGGGCGGGAGATAACAATGAGCAGTTCTTC

clone_size: NA
d_call: TRBD2
j_call: TRBJ2-7
v_call: TRBV7-6
cdr3_aa: CASSSRPTSGRLSEQYF
cdr3_nt: TGTGCCAGCAGCTCCCGACCTACTAGCGGGAGACTTTCCGAGCAGTACTTC

clone_size: medium-sized
d_call: TRBD1
j_call: TRBJ2-1
v_call: TRBV4-3
cdr3_aa: CASSQEIPGGEGGNHEQFF
cdr3_nt: TGCGCCAGCAGCCAAGAAATCCCAGGGGGCGAGGGCGGGAATCATGAGCAGTTCTTC

clone_size: once
d_call: TRBD1
j_call: TRBJ2-3
v_call: TRBV5-4
cdr3_aa: CASSPGQGTDTQYF
cdr3_nt: TGTGCCAGCAGCCCGGGACAGGGCACAGATACGCAGTATTTT

clone_size: NA
d_call: NA
j_call: TRBJ1-6
v_call: TRBV19
cdr3_aa: CASSNPFSTLNSPLHF
cdr3_nt: TGTGCCAGTAGTAACCCTTTCAGTACCCTTAATTCACCCCTCCACTTT

clone_size: NA
d_call: NA
j_call: TRBJ1-2
v_call: TRBV28
cdr3_aa: CASSPSGIRDGYTF
cdr3_nt: TGTGCCAGCAGTCCTTCTGGAATACGGGATGGCTACACCTTC

clone_size: NA
d_call: TRBD2
j_call: TRBJ2-5
v_call: TRBV7-6
cdr3_aa: CASSLAASGGQETQYF
cdr3_nt: TGTGCCAGCAGCTTAGCGGCCAGCGGGGGGCAAGAGACCCAGTACTTC

clone_size: NA
d_call: NA
j_call: TRBJ1-1
v_call: TRBV6-1
cdr3_aa: CATRVALNTEAFF
cdr3_nt: TGTGCCACCCGGGTGGCCCTGAACACTGAAGCTTTCTTT

clone_size: NA
d_call: NA
j_call: TRBJ2-3
v_call: TRBV7-9
cdr3_aa: CASSPYLSTDTQYF
cdr3_nt: TGTGCCAGCAGCCCTTATCTAAGCACAGATACGCAGTATTTT

clone_size: once
d_call: TRBD2
j_call: TRBJ2-3
v_call: TRBV18
cdr3_aa: CASSPGLAGSTDTQYF
cdr3_nt: TGTGCCAGCTCACCCGGACTAGCGGGGTCCACAGATACGCAGTATTTT

clone_size: NA
d_call: NA
j_call: TRBJ2-7
v_call: TRBV7-9
cdr3_aa: CASSLESSYEQYF
cdr3_nt: TGTGCCAGCAGCTTGGAGAGCTCCTACGAGCAGTACTTC

clone_size: NA
d_call: NA
j_call: TRBJ2-2
v_call: TRBV10-3
cdr3_aa: CAISESSTGELFF
cdr3_nt: TGTGCCATCAGTGAGTCCTCCACCGGGGAGCTGTTTTTT

clone_size: once
d_call: NA
j_call: TRBJ1-6
v_call: TRBV5-1
cdr3_aa: CASREESSYNSPLHF
cdr3_nt: TGCGCCAGCAGAGAGGAGAGCTCCTATAATTCACCCCTCCACTTT

clone_size: NA
d_call: NA
j_call: TRBJ1-2
v_call: TRBV10-3
cdr3_aa: CAISEQAASYGYTF
cdr3_nt: TGTGCCATCAGTGAACAGGCCGCCTCTTATGGCTACACCTTC

clone_size: NA
d_call: NA
j_call: TRBJ2-1
v_call: TRBV6-5
cdr3_aa: CASSSLGGGLYNEQFF
cdr3_nt: TGTGCCAGCAGTTCCTTAGGGGGGGGACTCTACAATGAGCAGTTCTTC

clone_size: once
d_call: NA
j_call: TRBJ1-3
v_call: TRBV13
cdr3_aa: CASSLANSGNTIYF
cdr3_nt: TGTGCCAGCAGCTTAGCCAACTCTGGAAACACCATATATTTT

clone_size: NA
d_call: NA
j_call: TRBJ2-7
v_call: TRBV27
cdr3_aa: CASSPTTGFSYEQYF
cdr3_nt: TGTGCCAGCAGTCCGACCACAGGGTTTAGCTACGAGCAGTACTTC

clone_size: NA
d_call: NA
j_call: TRBJ1-1
v_call: TRBV4-2
cdr3_aa: CASSQVGGALSEAFF
cdr3_nt: TGTGCCAGCAGCCAAGTTGGCGGGGCTTTATCTGAAGCTTTCTTT

clone_size: NA
d_call: NA
j_call: TRBJ1-2
v_call: TRBV20-1
cdr3_aa: CSAGQGFGYTF
cdr3_nt: TGCAGTGCTGGGCAGGGTTTTGGCTACACCTTC

clone_size: NA
d_call: NA
j_call: TRBJ1-4
v_call: TRBV25-1
cdr3_aa: CASSEAGGFEKLFF
cdr3_nt: TGTGCCAGCAGTGAGGCTGGGGGGTTTGAAAAACTGTTTTTT

clone_size: once
d_call: TRBD1
j_call: TRBJ1-5
v_call: TRBV5-8
cdr3_aa: CASSHPGQLNSNQPQHF
cdr3_nt: TGTGCCAGCAGCCATCCGGGACAGCTGAATAGCAATCAGCCCCAGCATTTT

clone_size: once
d_call: TRBD1
j_call: TRBJ1-2
v_call: TRBV6-4
cdr3_aa: CASKGTVNYGYTF
cdr3_nt: TGTGCCAGCAAGGGGACAGTGAACTATGGCTACACCTTC

clone_size: NA
d_call: TRBD2
j_call: TRBJ2-1
v_call: TRBV4-2
cdr3_aa: CASSQGERGEQFF
cdr3_nt: TGTGCCAGCAGCCAAGGGGAGCGGGGGGAGCAGTTCTTC

clone_size: NA
d_call: NA
j_call: TRBJ2-7
v_call: TRBV18
cdr3_aa: CASSLKDYALGEQYF
cdr3_nt: TGTGCCAGCTCCCTCAAGGACTACGCGCTGGGCGAGCAGTACTTC

clone_size: NA
d_call: TRBD1
j_call: TRBJ1-5
v_call: TRBV12-5
cdr3_aa: CASGFGQGRGQPQHF
cdr3_nt: TGTGCTAGTGGTTTTGGACAGGGCCGGGGCCAGCCCCAGCATTTT

clone_size: NA
d_call: NA
j_call: TRBJ2-5
v_call: TRBV5-1
cdr3_aa: CASSLGGPGGETQYF
cdr3_nt: TGCGCCAGCAGCTTGGGGGGCCCCGGGGGAGAGACCCAGTACTTC

clone_size: once
d_call: NA
j_call: TRBJ1-1
v_call: TRBV2
cdr3_aa: CAFGQGMLRTEAFF
cdr3_nt: TGTGCCTTCGGGCAGGGAATGCTTCGCACTGAAGCTTTCTTT

clone_size: NA
d_call: TRBD1
j_call: TRBJ2-7
v_call: TRBV5-4
cdr3_aa: CASSMGGDRGHEQYF
cdr3_nt: TGTGCCAGCAGCATGGGGGGGGACAGGGGTCACGAGCAGTACTTC